This is a list of T cell receptor beta chains from one sample in a study of cytomegalovirus exposure and HLA in healthy donors. TCRdb keeps only in-frame clones here, not all; method: immunoSEQ multiplex PCR. The sample shows about 150,000 clones, 85% of them seen only once. Sequencing used PBMCs. These receptors were collected from a boy aged 2-9 years in good health and CMV-seronegative. Both conserved end residues are part of each CDR3. Fields, in order: clone size, J gene, CDR3 length, D gene, V gene, CDR3 DNA, CDR3 protein. D genes are given only for firm matches. Size is stated for part of the rows, as once, few or many counts, or as a class when the clone is expanded.

clone_size: NA
j_call: TRBJ2-7
cdr3_length: 14
d_call: NA
v_call: TRBV10-1
cdr3_nt: TGCGCCAGCAGTGAGTCTGAGGCTTCAGGGGAGCAGTACTTC
cdr3_aa: CASSESEASGEQYF

clone_size: NA
j_call: TRBJ1-1
cdr3_length: 15
d_call: NA
v_call: TRBV14
cdr3_nt: TGTGCCAGCAGCCACAAAACAGGGTTGGACACTGAAGCTTTCTTT
cdr3_aa: CASSHKTGLDTEAFF

clone_size: NA
j_call: TRBJ2-2
cdr3_length: 12
d_call: NA
v_call: TRBV5-5
cdr3_nt: TGTGCCAGCAGCCCAGCGGACGGGGAGCTGTTTTTT
cdr3_aa: CASSPADGELFF

clone_size: NA
j_call: TRBJ1-1
cdr3_length: 11
d_call: NA
v_call: TRBV20-1
cdr3_nt: TGCAGTGCTAGAGGACTCAGTGAAGCTTTCTTT
cdr3_aa: CSARGLSEAFF

clone_size: NA
j_call: TRBJ1-3
cdr3_length: 12
d_call: NA
v_call: TRBV30
cdr3_nt: TGTGCCTGGAGCCTCTCGAGGAACACCATATATTTT
cdr3_aa: CAWSLSRNTIYF

clone_size: NA
j_call: TRBJ2-1
cdr3_length: 18
d_call: TRBD2
v_call: TRBV7-2
cdr3_nt: TGTGCCAGCAGCTTAGCACTAGCGGGAGGCATTTCCTACAATGAGCAGTTCTTC
cdr3_aa: CASSLALAGGISYNEQFF

clone_size: NA
j_call: TRBJ2-4
cdr3_length: 13
d_call: NA
v_call: TRBV28
cdr3_nt: TGTGCCAGCAGCCTCCCCCGGGACACGATTCAGTACTTC
cdr3_aa: CASSLPRDTIQYF

clone_size: NA
j_call: TRBJ2-7
cdr3_length: 13
d_call: TRBD2
v_call: TRBV29-1
cdr3_nt: TGCAGCGTCTCTAGCGGAGGGGTCTACGAGCAGTACTTC
cdr3_aa: CSVSSGGVYEQYF

clone_size: NA
j_call: TRBJ2-2
cdr3_length: 16
d_call: NA
v_call: TRBV6-1
cdr3_nt: TGTGCCAGCAGTGAGCAGACGTTCGGGGACACCGGGGAGCTGTTTTTT
cdr3_aa: CASSEQTFGDTGELFF

clone_size: NA
j_call: TRBJ2-5
cdr3_length: 15
d_call: TRBD2
v_call: TRBV7-9
cdr3_nt: TGTGCCAGCAGCTTACTAGCGGGGAAAAAAGAGACCCAGTACTTC
cdr3_aa: CASSLLAGKKETQYF

clone_size: NA
j_call: TRBJ2-7
cdr3_length: 14
d_call: NA
v_call: TRBV27
cdr3_nt: TGTGCCAGCAGTTTTGACTCCGCCGGAGACGAGCAGTACTTC
cdr3_aa: CASSFDSAGDEQYF

clone_size: once
j_call: TRBJ2-1
cdr3_length: 14
d_call: NA
v_call: TRBV11-2
cdr3_nt: TGTGCCAGCAGCTTAGTTAAGAGGGGGAATGAGCAGTTCTTC
cdr3_aa: CASSLVKRGNEQFF

clone_size: NA
j_call: TRBJ2-1
cdr3_length: 16
d_call: TRBD1
v_call: TRBV6-4
cdr3_nt: TGTGCCAGCAGTCCCGGGGACAGGGGATCCTACAATGAGCAGTTCTTC
cdr3_aa: CASSPGDRGSYNEQFF

clone_size: NA
j_call: TRBJ2-2
cdr3_length: 13
d_call: NA
v_call: TRBV7-6
cdr3_nt: TGTGCCAGCAGCTTAGCAGGGGGTCCGGAGCTGTTTTTT
cdr3_aa: CASSLAGGPELFF

clone_size: NA
j_call: TRBJ1-1
cdr3_length: 15
d_call: TRBD1
v_call: TRBV2
cdr3_nt: TGTGCCAGCAGCTACCTGACAGGGGAAATAGGTGAAGCTTTCTTT
cdr3_aa: CASSYLTGEIGEAFF

clone_size: NA
j_call: TRBJ1-1
cdr3_length: 19
d_call: TRBD1
v_call: TRBV27
cdr3_nt: TGTGCCAGCAGGAAACCTGTATCGGGACAGGGGGCGTTTAACACTGAAGCTTTCTTT
cdr3_aa: CASRKPVSGQGAFNTEAFF

clone_size: NA
j_call: TRBJ1-5
cdr3_length: 15
d_call: NA
v_call: TRBV18
cdr3_nt: TGTGCCAGCTCACCCCTAGGGGGTGGTAATCAGCCCCAGCATTTT
cdr3_aa: CASSPLGGGNQPQHF